Here is one TCR beta chain with its context. Its specificity is not known. The data were produced by immunoSEQ multiplex PCR, yet TCRdb's version contains in-frame clones alone and is incomplete. The data show roughly 2.5 million clones, with roughly 92% seen just once and over 0.12% held by the top ten. The germline V gene encodes CDR1 ENHRY and CDR2 SYGVKD. J was trimmed by 2 bases and V by 2 bases; bases with no gene match: 6. This CDR3 is built from 16 residues. The entry originates in a study of shared clonotypes between healthy human individuals. Study-wide context: Donors, aged 18 to 49, were a couple of women and three men. General study results and limits: Rarefaction curves obtained for sorted subsets showed sequencing incomplete despite large depth. Apart from blood, nothing was sampled; tissue repertoires likely differ. Genetic and exposure-history diversity was limited by the few donors.

This TCR was recovered from a man aged 18 to 30 in good health. The material sequenced was naive CD4+ T cells sorted from blood. Subset given: CD45RA+ positively selected. The V call is TRBV10-3, the J call TRBJ1-3; 7 bases match TRBD1. The CDR3 loop reads CAISEVYRGTGNTIYF. CDR3 in DNA: TGTGCCATCAGTGAGGTATACAGGGGTACTGGAAACACCATATATTTT.